One sample yielded the 8 T cell receptor beta chains listed below, sequenced in a study of cytomegalovirus exposure and HLA in healthy donors. The PCR ran on 60 Vbeta and 13 Jbeta primers. Measured with immunoSEQ multiplex PCR; TCRdb has only the in-frame clones, and not every one. The sample holds some 140,000 clones, roughly 78% seen once. The specimen sequenced was PBMCs. Receptors were obtained from a middle-aged man in good health and CMV-seropositive.

The V gene is TRBV6-1, the J gene TRBJ2-1, with D hard to call. The CDR3 totals 13 residues. V lost 2 bases and J lost 3, with 5 bases in between. Germline loops: CDR1 MNHNS, CDR2 SASEGT. CDR3 bases: TGTGCCAGCAGTGAAAAGCTCTACAATGAGCAGTTCTTC. Its translation: CASSEKLYNEQFF.

CDR3 nucleotides: TGTGCCAGTAGTGCCTCTCTAGCGGGAGGGGGGCCCGGGGAGCTGTTTTTT. It codes for CASSASLAGGGPGELFF. The chain has TRBV19 and TRBJ2-2, with 12 bases identical to TRBD2. Germline V lookup: CDR1 LNHDA, CDR2 SQIVND (reference sequence). CDR3 length equals 17 residues. V lost 5 bases, J lost 6 bases, and 10 bases stayed unmatched.

This chain uses TRBV7-6 with TRBJ1-1; D not certain. The germline V and J ends were trimmed by 2 bases and 1 base, with 5 bases remaining between them. CDR1 SGHVS and CDR2 FNYEAQ come from the germline V gene. The CDR3 is 13 amino acids. This chain's CDR3 is CASSLSSNTEAFF. CDR3 DNA sequence: TGTGCCAGCAGCTTAAGCTCGAACACTGAAGCTTTCTTT.

V is TRBV29-1 and J is TRBJ2-7; no clear D. CDR3 length: 12 residues. Germline loops: CDR1 SQVTM, CDR2 ANQGSEA. The V and J ends lost 7 bases and 0 bases respectively, with 10 bases between them. CDR3 DNA sequence: TGCAGCGCGTATGAGAGCTCCTACGAGCAGTACTTC. Its translation is CSAYESSYEQYF.

This chain uses TRBV7-3 with TRBJ2-7; possible D gene TRBD2, 5 bases. The germline gives CDR1 SGHTA, CDR2 FQGTGA. The CDR3 spans 15 residues. The ends were cut back, 0 bases at V and 0 bases at J, with 9 bases in the middle. The CDR3 is CASSLTDSPSYEQYF. The CDR3 region has the DNA TGTGCCAGCAGCTTAACGGACTCCCCCTCCTACGAGCAGTACTTC.

This clone was seen a handful of times. This chain links TRBV7-2 with TRBJ2-7; D is perhaps TRBD2 (6 bases). Germline CDR1 is SGHTA and CDR2 is FQGNSA. V was clipped by 2 bases and J by 4 bases, with 12 bases between them. The CDR3 is 14 residues long. The CDR3 region has the DNA TGTGCCAGCAGCTTAAGGGACTCCGGATACGAGCAGTACTTC. This gives the protein CASSLRDSGYEQYF.

A note on this clone: The junction shows a germline mismatch at one end, possibly a read error. The same CDR3 is also encoded by other DNA sequences in this sample. V is TRBV5-1 and J is TRBJ2-2, with 10 bases aligning to TRBD2. The CDR3 loop spans 14 amino acids. CDR1 is SGHRS and CDR2 is YFSETQ in the germline V gene. In DNA, the CDR3 is TGTGCCAGCAGTCTAGCGGGAGCCGGCGGGGAGCTGTTTTTT. Translation: CASSLAGAGGELFF.

V usage is TRBV10-3 and J usage is TRBJ1-2, with a possible D match to TRBD1 (5 bases). Per the germline V gene, CDR1 is ENHRY and CDR2 is SYGVKD. The CDR3 spans 15 residues. Between the trimmed V and J ends, which lost 2 bases and 4 bases, there was a span of 14 bases. CDR3 DNA sequence: TGTGCCATCAGTGAGGGGGCGCTGGGAACCTATGGCTACACCTTC. Its translation: CAISEGALGTYGYTF.